This T cell receptor (beta chain) is from a study of a mutant IDH1 vaccine in newly diagnosed glioma. The study, taken as a whole, reports: Researchers report vaccine-induced immune responses in 93.3% of patients.

A note on this clone: Its target is unknown.

V was trimmed by 4 bases and J by 1 base, leaving 13 bases between them. This CDR3 has 16 amino acids. CDR1 and CDR2 (germline): SGHDN, FVKESK. Time point in this sample: week 47, end of study. The vaccine gave 300 ug of a 20-mer mutant IDH1 peptide subcutaneously per dose. The patients were given eight vaccinations, one each in weeks 1, 3, 5, 7, 11, 15, 19 and 23. Assay: immunoSEQ multiplex PCR; the TCRdb copy retains only in-frame clones and omits some. The repertoire consists of 55,000 to 65,000 clones, with approximately 75% occurring once and the leading ten covering around 5%. This clonotype originated in a man aged 45-60 years with glioma. The V gene is TRBV14, the J gene TRBJ2-2; D unclear. Sample: PBMCs, taken from a glioma patient whose treatment included an IDH1 peptide vaccine. The DNA of the CDR3 is TGTGCCAGCAGCCCACTGACGGCAGGGAACACCGGGGAGCTGTTTTTT. The encoded protein is CASSPLTAGNTGELFF.